The T cell receptor (beta chain) under discussion was sequenced for a study of blood T cell repertoires in COVID-19. Trimming took 1 base from V and 9 from J; bases not matched to a gene: 4. Germline CDR1 reads LGHDT; CDR2 reads YNNKEL (reference sequence). The CDR3 totals 15 residues. TCRdb keeps only in-frame clones here, not all; method: immunoSEQ multiplex PCR. The sample records fewer than 70,000 clones, 89% being singletons. This TCR was sampled from a man aged 50 or older with active COVID-19. The sequencing input was peripheral blood. The J gene is TRBJ2-1, the V gene TRBV3-1 (or the pseudogene TRBV3-2), with TRBD2 identical over 12 bases. As DNA, the CDR3 is TGTGCCAGCAGCCAAGGACTAGCGGGGGAGGGTGAGCAGTTCTTC. Encoded protein: CASSQGLAGEGEQFF.